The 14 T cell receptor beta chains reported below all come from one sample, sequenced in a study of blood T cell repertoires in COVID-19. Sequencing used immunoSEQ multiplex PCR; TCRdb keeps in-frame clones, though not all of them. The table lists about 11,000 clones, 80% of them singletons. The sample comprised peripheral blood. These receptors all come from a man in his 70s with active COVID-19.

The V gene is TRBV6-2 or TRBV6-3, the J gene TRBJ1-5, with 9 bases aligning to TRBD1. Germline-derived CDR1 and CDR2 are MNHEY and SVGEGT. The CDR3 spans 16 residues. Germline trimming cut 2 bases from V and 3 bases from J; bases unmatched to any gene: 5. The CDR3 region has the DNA TGTGCCAGCAGTTACCAGGGACAGGGTACCAATCAGCCCCAGCATTTT. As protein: CASSYQGQGTNQPQHF.

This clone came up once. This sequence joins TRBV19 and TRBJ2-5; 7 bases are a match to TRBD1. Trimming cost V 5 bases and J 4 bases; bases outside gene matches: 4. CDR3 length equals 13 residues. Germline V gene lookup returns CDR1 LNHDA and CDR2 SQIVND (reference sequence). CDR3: CASSEGQTETQYF. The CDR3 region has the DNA TGTGCCAGTAGTGAGGGACAGACAGAGACCCAGTACTTC.

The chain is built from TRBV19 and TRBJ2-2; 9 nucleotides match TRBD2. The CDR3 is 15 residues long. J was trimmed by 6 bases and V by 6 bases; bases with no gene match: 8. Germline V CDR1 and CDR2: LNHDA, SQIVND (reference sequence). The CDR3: CASRRGGSKAGELFF. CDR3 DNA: TGTGCCAGTAGGCGGGGGGGTTCAAAGGCCGGGGAGCTGTTTTTT. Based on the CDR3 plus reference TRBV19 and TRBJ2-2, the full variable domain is DGGITQSPKYLFRKEGQNVTLSCEQNLNHDAMYWYRQDPGQGLRLIYYSQIVNDFQKGDIAEGYSVSREKKESFPLTVTSAQKNPTAFYLCASRRGGSKAGELFFGEGSRLTVL.

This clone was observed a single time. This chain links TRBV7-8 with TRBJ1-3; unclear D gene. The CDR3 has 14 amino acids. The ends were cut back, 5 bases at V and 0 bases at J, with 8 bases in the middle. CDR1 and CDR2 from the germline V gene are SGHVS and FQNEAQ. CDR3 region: CASSQRGSGNTIYF. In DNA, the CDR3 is TGTGCCAGCAGCCAACGAGGCTCTGGAAACACCATATATTTT.

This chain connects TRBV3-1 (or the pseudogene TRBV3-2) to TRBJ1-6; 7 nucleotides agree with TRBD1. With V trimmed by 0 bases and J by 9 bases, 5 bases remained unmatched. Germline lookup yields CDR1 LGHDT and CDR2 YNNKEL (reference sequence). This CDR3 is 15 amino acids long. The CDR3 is CASSQDTTGLSPLHF. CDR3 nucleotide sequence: TGTGCCAGCAGCCAAGATACGACAGGGCTTTCACCCCTCCACTTT.

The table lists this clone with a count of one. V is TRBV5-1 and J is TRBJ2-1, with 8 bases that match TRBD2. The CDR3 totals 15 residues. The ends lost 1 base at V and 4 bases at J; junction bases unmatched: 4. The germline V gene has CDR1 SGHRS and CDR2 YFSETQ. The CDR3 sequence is CASSLLPGGYNEQFF. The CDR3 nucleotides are TGCGCCAGCAGCTTGCTGCCGGGGGGGTACAATGAGCAGTTCTTC.

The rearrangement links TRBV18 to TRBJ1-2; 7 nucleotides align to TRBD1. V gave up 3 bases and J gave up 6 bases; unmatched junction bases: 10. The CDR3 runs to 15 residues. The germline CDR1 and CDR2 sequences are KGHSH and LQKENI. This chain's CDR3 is CASSPWTGGYDGYTF. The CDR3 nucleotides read TGTGCCAGCTCACCTTGGACAGGAGGATACGATGGCTACACCTTC.

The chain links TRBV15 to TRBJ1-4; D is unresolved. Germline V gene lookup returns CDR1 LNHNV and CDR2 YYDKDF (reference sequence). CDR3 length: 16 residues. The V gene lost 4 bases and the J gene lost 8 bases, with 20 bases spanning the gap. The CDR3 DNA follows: TGTGCCACCAGCACCGTTTCATGGGAGGGCCGGGAAAAACTGTTTTTT. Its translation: CATSTVSWEGREKLFF.

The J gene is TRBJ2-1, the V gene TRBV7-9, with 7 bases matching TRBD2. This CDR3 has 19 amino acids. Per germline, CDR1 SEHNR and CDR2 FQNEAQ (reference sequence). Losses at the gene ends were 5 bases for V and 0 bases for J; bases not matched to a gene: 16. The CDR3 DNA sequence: TGTGCCAGCAGCCTCCCTGGGGGGGGACTCCATAGCTCCTACAATGAGCAGTTCTTC. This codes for CASSLPGGGLHSSYNEQFF.

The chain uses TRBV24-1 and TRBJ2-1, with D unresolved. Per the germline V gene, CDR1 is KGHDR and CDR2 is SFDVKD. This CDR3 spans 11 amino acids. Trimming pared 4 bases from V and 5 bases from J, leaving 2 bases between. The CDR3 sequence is CATSDDNEQFF. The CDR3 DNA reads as TGTGCCACCAGTGACGACAATGAGCAGTTCTTC.

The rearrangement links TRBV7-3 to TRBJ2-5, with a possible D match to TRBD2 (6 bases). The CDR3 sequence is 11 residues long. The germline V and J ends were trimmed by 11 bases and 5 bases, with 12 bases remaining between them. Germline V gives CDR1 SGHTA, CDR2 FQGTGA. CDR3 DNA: TGTGCCGAGAAAGGAGGGGAGACCCAGTACTTC. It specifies CAEKGGETQYF.

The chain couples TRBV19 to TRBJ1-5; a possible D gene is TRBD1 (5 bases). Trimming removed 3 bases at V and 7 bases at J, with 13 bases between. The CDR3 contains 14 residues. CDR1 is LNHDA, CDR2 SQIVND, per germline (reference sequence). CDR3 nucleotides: TGTGCCAGTAGTATGGAGCAGGGATGGCAGCCCCAGCATTTT. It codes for CASSMEQGWQPQHF.

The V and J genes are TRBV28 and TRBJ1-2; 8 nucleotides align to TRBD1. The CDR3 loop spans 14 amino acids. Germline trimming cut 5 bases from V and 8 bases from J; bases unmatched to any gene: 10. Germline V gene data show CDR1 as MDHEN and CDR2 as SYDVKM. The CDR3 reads CASSTPGGLWGYTF. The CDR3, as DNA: TGTGCCAGCAGTACTCCAGGGGGCTTGTGGGGCTACACCTTC.

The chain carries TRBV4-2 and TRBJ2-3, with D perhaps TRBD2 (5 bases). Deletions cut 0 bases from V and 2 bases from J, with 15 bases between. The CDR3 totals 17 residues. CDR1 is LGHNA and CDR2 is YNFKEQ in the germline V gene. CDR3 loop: CASSQDVTPGSTDTQYF. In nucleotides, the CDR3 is TGTGCCAGCAGCCAAGATGTGACACCGGGATCCACAGATACGCAGTATTTT.